This T cell receptor (beta chain) was documented in a study of cytomegalovirus exposure and HLA in healthy donors. Study-wide points: Among immune exposure information, only CMV serostatus was available.

About this clone itself: Antigen unknown.

PCR employed 60 Vbeta and 13 Jbeta primers. Data came from immunoSEQ multiplex PCR; TCRdb stores just in-frame clones and leaves some out. The data show under 200,000 clones, 82% seen once. The CDR3 totals 16 residues. After removal of 6 bases from V and 3 bases from J, the junction contained 10 bases not matched to a gene. CDR1 and CDR2 (germline): MDHEN, SYDVKM. Sequencing was carried out using PBMCs. This TCR derives from a man between 45 and 60 years old in good health and CMV-seropositive. V and J are TRBV28 and TRBJ2-1; 8 bases align to TRBD2. The CDR3 region is CASRIDGRGYYNEQFF. The DNA for the CDR3 is TGTGCCAGCAGGATTGACGGGAGGGGTTACTACAATGAGCAGTTCTTC. Supplemented by reference TRBV28 and TRBJ2-1, the full variable domain reads DVKVTQSSRYLVKRTGEKVFLECVQDMDHENMFWYRQDPGLGLRLIYFSYDVKMKEKGDIPEGYSVSREKKERFSLILESASTNQTSMYLCASRIDGRGYYNEQFFGPGTRLTVL.